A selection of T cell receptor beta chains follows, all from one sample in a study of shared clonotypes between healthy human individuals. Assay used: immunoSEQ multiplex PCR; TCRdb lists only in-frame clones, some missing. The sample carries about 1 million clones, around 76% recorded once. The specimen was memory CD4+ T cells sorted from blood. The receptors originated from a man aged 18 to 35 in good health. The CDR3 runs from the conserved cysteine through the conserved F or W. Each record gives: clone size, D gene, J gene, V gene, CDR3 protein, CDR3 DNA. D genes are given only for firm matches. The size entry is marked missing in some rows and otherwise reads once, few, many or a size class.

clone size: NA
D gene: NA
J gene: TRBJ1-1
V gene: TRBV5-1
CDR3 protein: CASSAGHSTPNTEAFF
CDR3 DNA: TGCGCCAGCAGCGCGGGACACTCTACCCCGAACACTGAAGCTTTCTTT

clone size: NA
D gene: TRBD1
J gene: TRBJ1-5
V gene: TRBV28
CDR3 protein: CASSTTGGLRSNQPQHF
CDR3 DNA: TGTGCCAGCAGTACCACAGGGGGCTTACGAAGCAATCAGCCCCAGCATTTT

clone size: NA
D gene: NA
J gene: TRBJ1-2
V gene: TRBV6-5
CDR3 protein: CASRGTGDYGYTF
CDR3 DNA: TGTGCCAGCAGGGGAACAGGTGACTATGGCTACACCTTC

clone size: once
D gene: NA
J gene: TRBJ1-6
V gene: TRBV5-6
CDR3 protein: CASSWGGGLDNSPLHF
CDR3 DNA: TGTGCCAGCAGCTGGGGTGGGGGGCTTGATAATTCACCCCTCCACTTT

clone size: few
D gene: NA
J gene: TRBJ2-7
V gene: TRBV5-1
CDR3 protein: CASSPTLGEQYF
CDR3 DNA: TGCGCCAGCAGCCCGACCCTGGGGGAGCAGTACTTC

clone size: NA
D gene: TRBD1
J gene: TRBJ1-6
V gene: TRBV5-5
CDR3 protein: CASSFQGARDNSPLHF
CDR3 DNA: TGTGCCAGCAGCTTTCAGGGGGCGAGGGATAATTCACCCCTCCACTTT

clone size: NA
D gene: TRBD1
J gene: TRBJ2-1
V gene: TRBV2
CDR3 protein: CASIPGQGAYEQFF
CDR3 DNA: TGTGCCAGCATACCGGGGCAGGGGGCGTATGAGCAGTTCTTC

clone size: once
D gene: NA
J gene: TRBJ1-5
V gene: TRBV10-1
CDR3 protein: CASTPTRDSNQPQHF
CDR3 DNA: TGCGCCAGCACCCCTACCCGGGATAGCAATCAGCCCCAGCATTTT

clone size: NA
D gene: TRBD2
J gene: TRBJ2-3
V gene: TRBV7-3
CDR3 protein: CASSSLAGVTDTQYF
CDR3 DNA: TGTGCCAGCAGCTCCCTAGCGGGGGTGACAGATACGCAGTATTTT

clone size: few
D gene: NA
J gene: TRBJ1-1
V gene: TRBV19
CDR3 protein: CASRDRGTRFEAFF
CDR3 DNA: TGTGCCAGTAGAGATCGCGGGACCCGTTTTGAAGCTTTCTTT

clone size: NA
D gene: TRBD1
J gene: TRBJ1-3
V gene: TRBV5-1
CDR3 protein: CASSIQGASSGNTIYF
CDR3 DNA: TGCGCCAGCAGCATACAGGGGGCGAGCTCTGGAAACACCATATATTTT

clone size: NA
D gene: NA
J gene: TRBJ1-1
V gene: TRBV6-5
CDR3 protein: CASSTGRTNTEAFF
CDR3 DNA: TGTGCCAGCAGCACCGGACGGACGAACACTGAAGCTTTCTTT

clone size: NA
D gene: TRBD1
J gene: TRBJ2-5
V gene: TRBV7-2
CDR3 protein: CASSRDRYQETQYF
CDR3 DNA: TGTGCCAGCAGCCGGGACAGATATCAAGAGACCCAGTACTTC

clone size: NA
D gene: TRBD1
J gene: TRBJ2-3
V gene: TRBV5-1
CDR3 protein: CASSFFISGQGVTDTQYF
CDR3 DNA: TGCGCCAGCAGCTTTTTTATCAGCGGACAGGGGGTAACAGATACGCAGTATTTT

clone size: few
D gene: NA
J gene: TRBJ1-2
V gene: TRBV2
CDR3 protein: CASREDSNYGYTF
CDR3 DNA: TGTGCCAGCAGGGAAGACTCCAACTATGGCTACACCTTC

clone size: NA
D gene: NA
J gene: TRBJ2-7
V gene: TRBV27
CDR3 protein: CASSLVKGGTYEQYF
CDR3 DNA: TGTGCCAGCAGTTTAGTAAAAGGAGGTACCTACGAGCAGTACTTC

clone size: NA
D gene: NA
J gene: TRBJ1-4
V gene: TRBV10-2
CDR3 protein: CASGRREKLFF
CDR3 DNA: TGCGCCAGCGGTCGCCGCGAAAAACTGTTTTTT

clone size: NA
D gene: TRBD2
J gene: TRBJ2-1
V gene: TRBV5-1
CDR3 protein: CASSLLASGGNEQFF
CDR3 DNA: TGCGCCAGCAGCTTGCTCGCTAGCGGGGGTAATGAGCAGTTCTTC

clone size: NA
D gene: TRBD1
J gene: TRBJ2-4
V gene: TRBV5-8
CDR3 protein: CASSALDRVAKNIQYF
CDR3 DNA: TGTGCCAGCAGCGCCCTAGACAGGGTAGCCAAAAACATTCAGTACTTC

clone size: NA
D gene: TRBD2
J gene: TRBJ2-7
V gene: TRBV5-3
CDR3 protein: CARSLLLAGGPTRGFYYEQYF
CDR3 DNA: TGTGCCAGAAGCTTGCTCCTAGCGGGAGGGCCGACACGGGGATTTTACTACGAGCAGTACTTC

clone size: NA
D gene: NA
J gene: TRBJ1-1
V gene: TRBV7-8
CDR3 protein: CASSLGGLGTEAFF
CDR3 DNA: TGTGCCAGCAGCTTAGGGGGCTTGGGCACTGAAGCTTTCTTT

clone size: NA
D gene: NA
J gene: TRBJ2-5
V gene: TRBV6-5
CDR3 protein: CATQYSHFQETQYF
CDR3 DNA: TGTGCCACCCAGTACTCCCATTTCCAAGAGACCCAGTACTTC

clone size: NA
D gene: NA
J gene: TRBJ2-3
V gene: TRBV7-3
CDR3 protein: CASSLRAERTDTQYF
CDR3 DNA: TGTGCCAGCAGCTTAAGGGCAGAAAGGACAGATACGCAGTATTTT

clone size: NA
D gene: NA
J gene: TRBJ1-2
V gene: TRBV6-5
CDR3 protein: CASSWDRSNYGYTF
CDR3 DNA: TGTGCCAGCAGCTGGGACCGATCTAACTATGGCTACACCTTC

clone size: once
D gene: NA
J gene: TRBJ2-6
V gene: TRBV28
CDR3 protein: CASSCTSCRTGQSRVLTF
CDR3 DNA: TGTGCCAGCAGTTGTACTAGTTGCCGGACGGGACAAAGTCGCGTCCTGACTTTC

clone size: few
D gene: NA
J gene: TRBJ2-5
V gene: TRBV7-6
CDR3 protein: CASSLVGLETQYF
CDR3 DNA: TGTGCCAGCAGCTTAGTTGGGCTGGAGACCCAGTACTTC

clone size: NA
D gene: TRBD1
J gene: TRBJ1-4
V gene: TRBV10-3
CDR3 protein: CAISEIPTGAREKLFF
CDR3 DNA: TGTGCCATCAGTGAGATCCCGACAGGGGCTCGTGAAAAACTGTTTTTT

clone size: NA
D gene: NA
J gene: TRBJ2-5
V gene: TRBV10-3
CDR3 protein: CAISELGGQETQYF
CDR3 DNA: TGTGCCATCAGTGAGCTGGGGGGTCAAGAGACCCAGTACTTC

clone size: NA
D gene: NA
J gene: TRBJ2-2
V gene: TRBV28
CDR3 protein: CASSPPNTGELFF
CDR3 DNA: TGTGCCAGCAGCCCCCCTAACACCGGGGAGCTGTTTTTT

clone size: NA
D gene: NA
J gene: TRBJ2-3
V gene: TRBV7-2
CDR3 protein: CASSLTEMDYTDTQYF
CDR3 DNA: TGTGCCAGCAGCTTAACTGAGATGGATTACACAGATACGCAGTATTTT

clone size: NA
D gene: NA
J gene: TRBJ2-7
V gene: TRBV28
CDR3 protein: CASSSLWTGSSYEQYF
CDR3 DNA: TGTGCCAGCAGCTCACTATGGACGGGGAGCTCCTACGAGCAGTACTTC